This T cell receptor (beta chain) was profiled in a study of long-term antiretroviral therapy in people with HIV. The authors ran the immunoSEQ assay, v3.0, at survey level. Sequenced by immunoSEQ multiplex PCR; TCRdb stores in-frame clones only, minus some. The sample yields 30,000 to 40,000 clones, approximately 80% seen once. Sequences were derived from unsorted PBMCs, sampled 0.6 years after starting antiretroviral therapy. This receptor was obtained from a young man with HIV.

Written as DNA, the CDR3 is TGTGCCAGCAGTTTTGGGGACAGGATCGGTCAGCCCCAGCATTTT. This sequence encodes CASSFGDRIGQPQHF. This chain uses TRBV28 with TRBJ1-5; 8 bases map to TRBD1. The V and J ends lost 3 bases and 6 bases, in that order; junction bases with no gene match: 7. CDR1 is MDHEN and CDR2 is SYDVKM in the germline V gene. The CDR3 loop spans 15 amino acids. The full variable domain, rest sourced from reference TRBV28 and TRBJ1-5, is DVKVTQSSRYLVKRTGEKVFLECVQDMDHENMFWYRQDPGLGLRLIYFSYDVKMKEKGDIPEGYSVSREKKERFSLILESASTNQTSMYLCASSFGDRIGQPQHFGDGTRLSIL.